A selection of T cell receptor beta chains follows, all from one sample in a study of blood T cells in healthy people across ages. TCRdb processed the 5' RACE reads anew with MiXCR; each CDR3 protein has one entry. The sample lists over 1,500,000 distinct CDR3 sequences, about two fifths occurring once. The sequenced material came from blood. These receptors all stem from a human donor in good health. Both conserved end residues are part of each CDR3. The order of the fields is clone size, J gene, V gene, D gene, CDR3 DNA, CDR3 protein. D genes are given only for firm matches. Part of the rows lack a size; the others show once, few, many or a class for expanded clones.

clone size: many
J gene: TRBJ1-2
V gene: TRBV29-1
D gene: .
CDR3 DNA: TGCAGCGTCCGGGACAACTATGGCTACACCTTC
CDR3 protein: CSVRDNYGYTF

clone size: many
J gene: TRBJ2-6
V gene: TRBV4-1
D gene: TRBD2
CDR3 DNA: TGCGCCAGCAGCCCGGGACTAGCGGGGGTCTCTGGGGCCAACGTCCTGACTTTC
CDR3 protein: CASSPGLAGVSGANVLTF

clone size: few
J gene: TRBJ2-7
V gene: TRBV6-5
D gene: .
CDR3 DNA: TGTGCCAGCAGAACTACGGCCATGGACGAGCAGTACTTC
CDR3 protein: CASRTTAMDEQYF

clone size: .
J gene: TRBJ1-1
V gene: TRBV11-2
D gene: .
CDR3 DNA: TGTGCCAGCAGCTTAGCGGGAGGGGGATTTACTGAAGCTTTCTTT
CDR3 protein: CASSLAGGGFTEAFF

clone size: .
J gene: TRBJ2-1
V gene: TRBV15
D gene: .
CDR3 DNA: TGTGCCACCAGCAGAGATTGGAAGGAGCAGTTCTTC
CDR3 protein: CATSRDWKEQFF

clone size: few
J gene: TRBJ2-1
V gene: TRBV6-2/TRBV6-3
D gene: TRBD2
CDR3 DNA: TGTGCCAGCAGTTACTCTCGGGGGGGCTTTGAGCAGTTCTTC
CDR3 protein: CASSYSRGGFEQFF

clone size: .
J gene: TRBJ1-5
V gene: TRBV3-1
D gene: .
CDR3 DNA: TGTGCCAGCAGCCAAGTAGCGGGGGTGAATCAGCCCCAGCATTTT
CDR3 protein: CASSQVAGVNQPQHF

clone size: .
J gene: TRBJ2-3
V gene: TRBV6-1
D gene: TRBD1
CDR3 DNA: TGTGCCAGCCGGGACAGGGTTAGCACAGATACGCAGTATTTT
CDR3 protein: CASRDRVSTDTQYF

clone size: few
J gene: TRBJ1-1
V gene: TRBV29-1
D gene: .
CDR3 DNA: TGCAGCGTTCGGTGGCGGTACAGCCTGAACACTGAAGCTTTCTTT
CDR3 protein: CSVRWRYSLNTEAFF

clone size: few
J gene: TRBJ1-1
V gene: TRBV28
D gene: .
CDR3 DNA: TGTGCCAGCAGTTCAGACGCAGGGATGAACACTGAAGCTTTCTTT
CDR3 protein: CASSSDAGMNTEAFF

clone size: .
J gene: TRBJ2-7
V gene: TRBV18
D gene: TRBD1
CDR3 DNA: TGTGCCAGCTCAATACTTCCGGGACAGGGAGACTACGAGCAGTACTTC
CDR3 protein: CASSILPGQGDYEQYF

clone size: .
J gene: TRBJ2-7
V gene: TRBV20-1
D gene: TRBD1
CDR3 DNA: TGCAGTGCTAGAGACCTGACAGGGTACGACGAGCAGTACTTC
CDR3 protein: CSARDLTGYDEQYF

clone size: .
J gene: TRBJ1-2
V gene: TRBV12-3/TRBV12-4
D gene: .
CDR3 DNA: TGTGCCAGCAGGCCCGCAGGGGCGCGGGACTATGGCTACACCTTC
CDR3 protein: CASRPAGARDYGYTF

clone size: .
J gene: TRBJ2-1
V gene: TRBV15
D gene: .
CDR3 DNA: TGTGCCACCAGCTTGCGATCGCGGGGAAATGAGCAGTTCTTC
CDR3 protein: CATSLRSRGNEQFF

clone size: few
J gene: TRBJ1-5
V gene: TRBV4-1
D gene: TRBD1
CDR3 DNA: TGCGCCAGCAGCCAAGATTGGACAGGTCCCAATCAGCCCCAGCATTTT
CDR3 protein: CASSQDWTGPNQPQHF

clone size: .
J gene: TRBJ1-2
V gene: TRBV4-3
D gene: .
CDR3 DNA: TGCGCCAGCAGCCAAGATACGAGGAGCGATGGCTACACCTTC
CDR3 protein: CASSQDTRSDGYTF

clone size: .
J gene: TRBJ2-7
V gene: TRBV7-2
D gene: .
CDR3 DNA: TGTGCCAGCAGCAAACCGGGACTCCTATCCCACGAGCAGTACTTC
CDR3 protein: CASSKPGLLSHEQYF

clone size: .
J gene: TRBJ2-7
V gene: TRBV20-1
D gene: .
CDR3 DNA: TGCAGTGCTAGAGGGAGAGCGGACCTCTCCTACGAGCAGTACTTC
CDR3 protein: CSARGRADLSYEQYF

clone size: .
J gene: TRBJ1-2
V gene: TRBV12-3/TRBV12-4
D gene: .
CDR3 DNA: TGTGCCAGCAGTTTTGATCGGGGAGCTGGAGGGCTCGAGGGCTACACCTTC
CDR3 protein: CASSFDRGAGGLEGYTF

clone size: .
J gene: TRBJ2-7
V gene: TRBV7-2
D gene: .
CDR3 DNA: TGTGCCAGCAGCGTATTGAGGAGCGAGCAGTACTTC
CDR3 protein: CASSVLRSEQYF

clone size: .
J gene: TRBJ1-2
V gene: TRBV12-3/TRBV12-4
D gene: .
CDR3 DNA: TGTGCCAGCAGTTTATTCAGGGGTGTATATGGCTACACCTTC
CDR3 protein: CASSLFRGVYGYTF

clone size: many
J gene: TRBJ2-1
V gene: TRBV7-3
D gene: TRBD2
CDR3 DNA: TGTGCCAGCAGCTCCCCTAGCGGGGGTTCGAACAATGAGCAGTTCTTC
CDR3 protein: CASSSPSGGSNNEQFF

clone size: many
J gene: TRBJ2-3
V gene: TRBV7-2
D gene: .
CDR3 DNA: TGTGCCAGCAGCCAAGGGGGGAGGAGCACAGATACGCAGTATTTT
CDR3 protein: CASSQGGRSTDTQYF

clone size: .
J gene: TRBJ1-1
V gene: TRBV20-1
D gene: .
CDR3 DNA: TGCAGTGCTCGAGACTTATTTAAGGGCACTGAAGCTTTCTTT
CDR3 protein: CSARDLFKGTEAFF

clone size: .
J gene: TRBJ1-6
V gene: TRBV4-1
D gene: .
CDR3 DNA: TGCGCCAGCAGTATGGGTTTTACTGGATCACCCCTCCACTTT
CDR3 protein: CASSMGFTGSPLHF

clone size: .
J gene: TRBJ2-7
V gene: TRBV10-3
D gene: .
CDR3 DNA: TGTGCCACCCAACAGGGACTTTCCTACGAGCAGTACTTC
CDR3 protein: CATQQGLSYEQYF

clone size: few
J gene: TRBJ1-1
V gene: TRBV7-2
D gene: .
CDR3 DNA: TGTGCCAGCAGCGCGAACAGGGTAAACACTGAAGCTTTCTTT
CDR3 protein: CASSANRVNTEAFF

clone size: .
J gene: TRBJ2-7
V gene: TRBV6-1
D gene: TRBD2
CDR3 DNA: TGTGCCAGCAGTGACAACGGGGGGGCCTTCTACGAGCAGTACTTC
CDR3 protein: CASSDNGGAFYEQYF

clone size: few
J gene: TRBJ1-2
V gene: TRBV12-3/TRBV12-4
D gene: .
CDR3 DNA: TGTGCCAGCAGCACCGGGACAACCACCTTTGGCTACACCTTC
CDR3 protein: CASSTGTTTFGYTF

clone size: few
J gene: TRBJ2-5
V gene: TRBV18
D gene: TRBD2
CDR3 DNA: TGTGCCAGCTCACCAATGGCTGGCGGGGGATCACAAGAGACCCAGTACTTC
CDR3 protein: CASSPMAGGGSQETQYF

clone size: .
J gene: TRBJ2-7
V gene: TRBV19
D gene: .
CDR3 DNA: TGTGCCGCCGGGAGAGGGGAAAACTCCTACGAGCAGTACTTC
CDR3 protein: CAAGRGENSYEQYF

clone size: .
J gene: TRBJ2-7
V gene: TRBV11-2
D gene: .
CDR3 DNA: TGTGCCAGCAGCGATCCCTGGGGGTCCTACGAGCAGTACTTC
CDR3 protein: CASSDPWGSYEQYF

clone size: few
J gene: TRBJ1-4
V gene: TRBV20-1
D gene: .
CDR3 DNA: TGCAGTGCCAGGGTCCCTAGGGATGAAAAACTGTTTTTT
CDR3 protein: CSARVPRDEKLFF

clone size: few
J gene: TRBJ2-3
V gene: TRBV11-2
D gene: .
CDR3 DNA: TGTGCCAGCAGCTTAATGGGGGACACAGATACGCAGTATTTT
CDR3 protein: CASSLMGDTDTQYF

clone size: few
J gene: TRBJ2-4
V gene: TRBV29-1
D gene: .
CDR3 DNA: TGCAGCGTTTCCGACGGAAACATTCAGTACTTC
CDR3 protein: CSVSDGNIQYF

clone size: .
J gene: TRBJ2-3
V gene: TRBV7-9
D gene: TRBD2
CDR3 DNA: TGTGCCAGCGGGGCGGGGGGCCCCACAGATACGCAGTATTTT
CDR3 protein: CASGAGGPTDTQYF

clone size: once
J gene: TRBJ2-1
V gene: TRBV11-2
D gene: .
CDR3 DNA: TGTGCCGGCAGCTTACGTTTCGGGGGTGCCAATGAGCAGTTCTTC
CDR3 protein: CAGSLRFGGANEQFF

clone size: .
J gene: TRBJ1-2
V gene: TRBV10-3
D gene: .
CDR3 DNA: TGTGCCACCGGAGCACAGGGTATGGGTGGCTACACCTTC
CDR3 protein: CATGAQGMGGYTF

clone size: .
J gene: TRBJ2-6
V gene: TRBV4-1
D gene: TRBD1
CDR3 DNA: TGCGCCAGCAGCCAACAAATAACCGGGACAGGGGGTTTTGGGGCCAACGTCCGGACTTTC
CDR3 protein: CASSQQITGTGGFGANVRTF

clone size: few
J gene: TRBJ1-2
V gene: TRBV7-2
D gene: .
CDR3 DNA: TGTGCCAGCAGCCTAAACAGGGAATTCGGCTACACCTTC
CDR3 protein: CASSLNREFGYTF

clone size: .
J gene: TRBJ1-1
V gene: TRBV5-1
D gene: TRBD1
CDR3 DNA: TGCGCCAGCAGCGGACGGACAGGACGGAACACTGAAGCTTTCTTT
CDR3 protein: CASSGRTGRNTEAFF

clone size: .
J gene: TRBJ2-7
V gene: TRBV5-6
D gene: .
CDR3 DNA: TGTGCCAGCAGCTCAGGGGTAATCGAGCAGTACTTC
CDR3 protein: CASSSGVIEQYF

clone size: .
J gene: TRBJ2-3
V gene: TRBV20-1
D gene: .
CDR3 DNA: TGCAGTGCTAGAGATCCGAGGGGGGGCGCCCCAGATACGCAGTATTTT
CDR3 protein: CSARDPRGGAPDTQYF

clone size: .
J gene: TRBJ1-2
V gene: TRBV12-3/TRBV12-4
D gene: .
CDR3 DNA: TGTGCCAGCGGTTACAGGGTTAACTATGGCTACACCTTC
CDR3 protein: CASGYRVNYGYTF

clone size: .
J gene: TRBJ2-3
V gene: TRBV6-5
D gene: .
CDR3 DNA: TGTGCCAGCAGTTACTCGTCCCCGCATGCCCCAGATACGCAGTATTTT
CDR3 protein: CASSYSSPHAPDTQYF

clone size: .
J gene: TRBJ2-1
V gene: TRBV7-2
D gene: TRBD2
CDR3 DNA: TGTGCCAGCAGCTGGACTAGCAGCAATGAGCAGTTCTTC
CDR3 protein: CASSWTSSNEQFF